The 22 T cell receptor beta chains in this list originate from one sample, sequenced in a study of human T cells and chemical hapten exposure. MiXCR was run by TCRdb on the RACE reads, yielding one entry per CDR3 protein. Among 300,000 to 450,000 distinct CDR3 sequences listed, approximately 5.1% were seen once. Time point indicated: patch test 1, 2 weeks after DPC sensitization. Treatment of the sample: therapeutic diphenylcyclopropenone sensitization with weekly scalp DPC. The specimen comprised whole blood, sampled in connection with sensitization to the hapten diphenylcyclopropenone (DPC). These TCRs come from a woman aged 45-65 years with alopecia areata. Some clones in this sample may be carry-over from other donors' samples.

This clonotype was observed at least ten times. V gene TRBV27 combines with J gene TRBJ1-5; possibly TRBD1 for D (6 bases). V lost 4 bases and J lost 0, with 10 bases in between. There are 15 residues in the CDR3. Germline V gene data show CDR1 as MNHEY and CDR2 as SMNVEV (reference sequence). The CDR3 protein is CASSSDRFSNQPQHF. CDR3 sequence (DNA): TGTGCCAGCAGTTCTGACAGGTTTAGCAATCAGCCCCAGCATTTT.

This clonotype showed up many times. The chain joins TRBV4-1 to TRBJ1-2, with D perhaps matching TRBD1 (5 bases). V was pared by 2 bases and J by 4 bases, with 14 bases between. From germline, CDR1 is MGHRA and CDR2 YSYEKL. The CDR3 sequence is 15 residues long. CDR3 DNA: TGCGCCAGCAGCCAAAGGGCCCGGGGGACCTATGGCTACACCTTC. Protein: CASSQRARGTYGYTF.

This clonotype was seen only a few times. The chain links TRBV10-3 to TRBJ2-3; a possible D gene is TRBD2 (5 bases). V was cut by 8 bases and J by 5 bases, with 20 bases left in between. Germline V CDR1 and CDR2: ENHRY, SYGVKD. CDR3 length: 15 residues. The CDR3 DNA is TGTGCCATCGGGCTAGCTGGGAGTGTCGGAGATACGCAGTATTTT. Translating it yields CAIGLAGSVGDTQYF.

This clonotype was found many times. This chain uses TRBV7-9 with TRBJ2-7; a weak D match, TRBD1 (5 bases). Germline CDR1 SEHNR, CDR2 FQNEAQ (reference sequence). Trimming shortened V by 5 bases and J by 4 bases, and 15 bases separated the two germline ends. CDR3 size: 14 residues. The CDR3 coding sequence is TGTGCCAGCAGCCCTCGACAGACCCCGTACGAGCAGTACTTC. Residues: CASSPRQTPYEQYF.

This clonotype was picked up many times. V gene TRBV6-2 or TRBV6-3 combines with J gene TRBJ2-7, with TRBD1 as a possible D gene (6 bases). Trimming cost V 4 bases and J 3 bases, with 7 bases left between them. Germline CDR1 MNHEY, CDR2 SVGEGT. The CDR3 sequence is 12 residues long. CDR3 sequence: CASSWTDYEQYF. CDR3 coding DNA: TGTGCCAGCAGTTGGACAGACTACGAGCAGTACTTC.

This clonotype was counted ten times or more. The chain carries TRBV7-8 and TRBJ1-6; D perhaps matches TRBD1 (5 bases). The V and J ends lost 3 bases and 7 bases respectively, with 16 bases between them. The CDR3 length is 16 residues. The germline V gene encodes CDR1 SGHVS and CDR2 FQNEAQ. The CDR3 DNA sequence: TGTGCCAGCAGCTTCCTATTCGGGCAGGGAAATTCACCCCTCCACTTT. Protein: CASSFLFGQGNSPLHF.

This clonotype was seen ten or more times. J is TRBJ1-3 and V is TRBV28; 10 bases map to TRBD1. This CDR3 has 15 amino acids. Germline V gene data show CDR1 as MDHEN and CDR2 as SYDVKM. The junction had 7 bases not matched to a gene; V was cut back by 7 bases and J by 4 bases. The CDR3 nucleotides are TGTGCCAGCAATAGACAGGGGGCGTTCGGAAACACCATATATTTT. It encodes CASNRQGAFGNTIYF.

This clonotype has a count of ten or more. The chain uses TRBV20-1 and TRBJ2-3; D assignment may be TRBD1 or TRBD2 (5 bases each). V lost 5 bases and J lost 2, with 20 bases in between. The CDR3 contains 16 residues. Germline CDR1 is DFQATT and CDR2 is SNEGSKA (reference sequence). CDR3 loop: CSAGTANWGFTDTQYF. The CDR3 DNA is TGCAGTGCTGGGACCGCTAATTGGGGGTTCACAGATACGCAGTATTTT.

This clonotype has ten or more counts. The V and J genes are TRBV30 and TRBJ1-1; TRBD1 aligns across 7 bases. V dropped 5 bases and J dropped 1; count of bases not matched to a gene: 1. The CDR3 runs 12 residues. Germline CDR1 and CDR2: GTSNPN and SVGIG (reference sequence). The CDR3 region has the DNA TGTGCCTGGGGACAGGCGAACACTGAAGCTTTCTTT. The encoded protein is CAWGQANTEAFF.

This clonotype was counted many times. The CDR3 sequence is CATSGLQPPYEQYF. The DNA for the CDR3 is TGTGCCACCAGTGGCCTACAGCCGCCCTACGAGCAGTACTTC. This rearrangement joins TRBV24-1 to TRBJ2-7; D ambiguous. The CDR3 loop spans 14 amino acids. The germline V gene encodes CDR1 KGHDR and CDR2 SFDVKD. Trimming cost V 5 bases and J 2 bases, with 12 bases left between them.

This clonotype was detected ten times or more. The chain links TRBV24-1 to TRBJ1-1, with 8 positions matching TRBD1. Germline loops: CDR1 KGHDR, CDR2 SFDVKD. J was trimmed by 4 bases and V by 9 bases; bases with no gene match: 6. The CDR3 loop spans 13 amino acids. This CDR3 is CATSTGGGTEAFF. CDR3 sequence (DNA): TGTGCCACCTCAACAGGGGGGGGCACTGAAGCTTTCTTT.

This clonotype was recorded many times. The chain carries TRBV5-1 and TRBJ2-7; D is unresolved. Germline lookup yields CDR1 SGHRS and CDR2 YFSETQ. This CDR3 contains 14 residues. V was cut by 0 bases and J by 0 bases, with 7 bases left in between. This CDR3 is CASSLVTDSYEQYF. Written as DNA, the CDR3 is TGCGCCAGCAGCTTGGTAACAGACTCCTACGAGCAGTACTTC. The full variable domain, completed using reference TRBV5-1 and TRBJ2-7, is KAGVTQTPRYLIKTRGQQVTLSCSPISGHRSVSWYQQTPGQGLQFLFEYFSETQRNKGNFPGRFSGRQFSNSRSEMNVSTLELGDSALYLCASSLVTDSYEQYFGPGTRLTVT.

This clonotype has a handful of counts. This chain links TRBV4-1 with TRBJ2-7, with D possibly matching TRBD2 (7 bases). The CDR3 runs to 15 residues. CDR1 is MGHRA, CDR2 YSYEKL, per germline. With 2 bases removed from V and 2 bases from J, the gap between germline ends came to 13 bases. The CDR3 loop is CASSQLQGGPYEQYF. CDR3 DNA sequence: TGCGCCAGCAGCCAACTACAGGGAGGGCCCTACGAGCAGTACTTC.

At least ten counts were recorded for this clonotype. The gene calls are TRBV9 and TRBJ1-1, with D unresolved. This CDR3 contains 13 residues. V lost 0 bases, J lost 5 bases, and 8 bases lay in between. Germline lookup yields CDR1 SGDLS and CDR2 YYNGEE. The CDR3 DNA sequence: TGTGCCAGCAGCGTAGCTACGGGGACTGAAGCTTTCTTT. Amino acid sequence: CASSVATGTEAFF.

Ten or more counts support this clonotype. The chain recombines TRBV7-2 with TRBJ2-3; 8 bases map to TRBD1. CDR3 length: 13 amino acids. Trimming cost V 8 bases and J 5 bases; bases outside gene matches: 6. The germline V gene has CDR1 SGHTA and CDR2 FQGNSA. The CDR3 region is CASGGQVGDTQYF. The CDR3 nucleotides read TGTGCCAGCGGGGGACAGGTGGGAGATACGCAGTATTTT.

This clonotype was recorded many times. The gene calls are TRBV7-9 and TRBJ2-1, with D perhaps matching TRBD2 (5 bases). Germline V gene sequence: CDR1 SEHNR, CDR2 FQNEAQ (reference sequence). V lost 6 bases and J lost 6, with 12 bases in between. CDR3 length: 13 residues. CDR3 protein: CASRPSAGNEQFF. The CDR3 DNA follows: TGTGCCAGCAGGCCCTCCGCGGGCAATGAGCAGTTCTTC.

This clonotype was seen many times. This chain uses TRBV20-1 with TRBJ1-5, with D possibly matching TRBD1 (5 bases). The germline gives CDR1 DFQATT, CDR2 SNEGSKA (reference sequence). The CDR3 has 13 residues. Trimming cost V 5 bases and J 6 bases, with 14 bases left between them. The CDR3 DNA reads TGCAGTGCTTCCTTTGGGGCAGGTCAGCCCCAGCATTTT. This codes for CSASFGAGQPQHF.

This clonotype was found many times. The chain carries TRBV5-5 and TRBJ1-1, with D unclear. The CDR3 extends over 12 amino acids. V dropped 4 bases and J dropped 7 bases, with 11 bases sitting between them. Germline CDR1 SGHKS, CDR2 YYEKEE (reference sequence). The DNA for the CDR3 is TGTGCCAGCAGCGTGAGGTGGGGTGAAGCTTTCTTT. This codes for CASSVRWGEAFF.

The CDR3 reads CASSPSPGQGIYGYTF. CDR3 DNA sequence: TGTGCCAGCTCACCATCGCCGGGACAGGGCATCTATGGCTACACCTTC. This rearrangement joins TRBV18 to TRBJ1-2, with TRBD1 identical over 9 bases. Germline lookup yields CDR1 KGHSH and CDR2 LQKENI. J gave up 4 bases and V 2 bases, and 8 bases lay outside the gene matches. The CDR3 spans 16 residues.

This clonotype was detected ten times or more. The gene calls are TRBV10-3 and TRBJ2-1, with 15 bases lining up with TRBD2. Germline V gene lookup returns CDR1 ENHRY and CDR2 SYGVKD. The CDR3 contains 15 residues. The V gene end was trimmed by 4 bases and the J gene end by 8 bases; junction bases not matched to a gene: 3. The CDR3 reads CAISGTSGRVDEQFF. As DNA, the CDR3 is TGTGCCATCAGTGGGACTAGCGGGAGGGTCGATGAGCAGTTCTTC.

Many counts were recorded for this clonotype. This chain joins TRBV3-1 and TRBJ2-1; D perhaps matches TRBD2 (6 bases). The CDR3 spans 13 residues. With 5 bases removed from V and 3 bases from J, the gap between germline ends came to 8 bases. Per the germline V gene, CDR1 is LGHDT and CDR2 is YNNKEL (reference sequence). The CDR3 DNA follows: TGTGCCAGCAGCAACGGGAGCTACAATGAGCAGTTCTTC. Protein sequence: CASSNGSYNEQFF.

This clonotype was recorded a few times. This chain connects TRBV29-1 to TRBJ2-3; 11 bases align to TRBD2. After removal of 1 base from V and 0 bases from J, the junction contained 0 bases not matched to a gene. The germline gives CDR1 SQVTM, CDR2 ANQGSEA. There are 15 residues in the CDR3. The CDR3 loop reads CSVEGTSGSTDTQYF. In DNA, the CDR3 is TGCAGCGTTGAAGGGACTAGCGGGAGCACAGATACGCAGTATTTT.